This T cell receptor (beta chain) was obtained from a study of cytomegalovirus exposure and HLA in healthy donors. Study conclusions and caveats: What a later analysis showed was that several of the most significant clusters appeared linked to common viral pathogens. Based on reports, TCR beta sequences accurately predicted HLA-A and HLA-B alleles for most subjects.

V lost 8 bases, J lost 4 bases, and 9 bases stayed unmatched. The CDR3 loop spans 14 amino acids. Germline CDR1 is MNHEY and CDR2 is SMNVEV (reference sequence). Use of 60 Vbeta and 13 Jbeta primers characterized the PCR. Assay: immunoSEQ multiplex PCR; the TCRdb copy retains only in-frame clones and omits some. The top ten clones hold 0.5% to 0.65% of a sample with some 90,000 clones, around 78% of them seen once. About this clone: Its target is unknown.

The chain has TRBV27 and TRBJ2-5; 8 nucleotides align to TRBD1. This TCR came from a young man in good health and CMV-seronegative. The specimen was PBMCs. In nucleotides, the CDR3 is TGTGCCAGCGGACCCCAGGGGGCTCCAGAGACCCAGTACTTC. Protein sequence: CASGPQGAPETQYF.